These 7 T cell receptor beta chains came from one sample sequenced in a study of PD-L1 blockade in urothelial cancer. Method: immunoSEQ multiplex PCR; TCRdb's copy keeps in-frame clones and lacks some. The sample lists fewer than 40,000 clones, around 87% seen once, with under 4.5% in the top ten. The sample was PBMCs, taken around atezolizumab (anti-PD-L1) treatment. The receptors derive from a man over 45 with urothelial cancer.

The chain recombines TRBV7-2 with TRBJ2-7, with 12 nucleotides matching TRBD2. Per the germline V gene, CDR1 is SGHTA and CDR2 is FQGNSA. The CDR3 is made up of 15 amino acids. The junction had 9 bases not matched to a gene; V was cut back by 5 bases and J by 7 bases. CDR3 nucleotides: TGTGCCAGCAGCCCCAGACTAGCGGGAGCTAGGGAGCAGTACTTC. This sequence encodes CASSPRLAGAREQYF.

This clone was counted a few times. The gene calls are TRBV9 and TRBJ1-5; no firm D call. The V end lost 0 bases, the J end lost 6 bases, and 13 bases lay between the germline ends. CDR1 and CDR2 (germline): SGDLS, YYNGEE. The CDR3 runs to 15 residues. Here the CDR3 DNA reads TGTGCCAGCAGCGTAGGAGGTGGCGGGAGTCAGCCCCAGCATTTT. It yields the protein CASSVGGGGSQPQHF.

The chain recombines TRBV11-1 with TRBJ2-2; TRBD1 is a possible D gene (5 bases). The ends were cut back, 11 bases at V and 0 bases at J, with 28 bases in the middle. Germline CDR1 reads SGHAT; CDR2 reads FQDESV (reference sequence). The CDR3 has 19 amino acids. DNA for the CDR3: TGTGCCGTATCACCCTTTGGGGCTCTTCAGTCCGCGAACACCGGGGAGCTGTTTTTT. This translates into CAVSPFGALQSANTGELFF.

This clone showed up just once. The CDR3 DNA sequence: TGTGCCAGCAGCTTAGGGTGGGGAGACATTCAGTACTTC. Protein sequence: CASSLGWGDIQYF. This chain connects TRBV7-2 to TRBJ2-4, with D possibly TRBD2 on 5 matching bases. Germline V gene data show CDR1 as SGHTA and CDR2 as FQGNSA. This CDR3 region has 13 residues. V shed 1 base and J shed 8 bases, with 9 bases lying between them. Based on the CDR3 plus reference TRBV7-2 and TRBJ2-4, the full variable domain is GAGVSQSPSNKVTEKGKDVELRCDPISGHTALYWYRQSLGQGLEFLIYFQGNSAPDKSGLPSDRFSAERTGGSVSTLTIQRTQQEDSAVYLCASSLGWGDIQYFGAGTRLSVL.

V gene TRBV7-6 combines with J gene TRBJ2-7; 7 nucleotides line up with TRBD2. Germline V gene lookup returns CDR1 SGHVS and CDR2 FNYEAQ. The junction had 8 bases not matched to a gene; V was cut back by 6 bases and J by 0 bases. There are 15 residues in the CDR3. The CDR3 sequence is CASSLDGGTSYEQYF. CDR3 sequence (DNA): TGTGCCAGCAGTCTCGACGGGGGGACCTCCTACGAGCAGTACTTC.

This chain links TRBV6-6 with TRBJ2-7; 8 bases line up with TRBD1. The length of the CDR3 is 12 residues. Trimming at V came to 10 bases and at J to 4 bases, leaving 6 bases not matched to a gene. Germline loops: CDR1 MNHNY, CDR2 SVGAGI (reference sequence). The CDR3 is CATQGAGYEQYF. CDR3 nucleotide sequence: TGTGCCACCCAGGGGGCAGGGTACGAGCAGTACTTC.

The V gene is TRBV11-2, the J gene TRBJ1-2; 10 positions agree with TRBD1. Losses at the gene ends were 6 bases for V and 7 bases for J; bases not matched to a gene: 5. The germline V gene has CDR1 SGHAT and CDR2 FQNNGV. The CDR3 has 13 amino acids. CDR3 DNA sequence: TGTGCCAGCAGTCGTGACAGGGGGCCTGGCTACACCTTC. Translated, it gives CASSRDRGPGYTF.